This TCR beta chain is drawn from a study of T cell changes during pregnancy in multiple sclerosis. Germline V CDR1 and CDR2: SGHKS, YYEKEE (reference sequence). The V end lost 0 bases, the J end lost 4 bases, and 4 bases lay between the germline ends. This CDR3 region has 12 residues. Some clones are missing from TCRdb's copy, which holds only in-frame ones; the method was immunoSEQ multiplex PCR. Of under 95,000 clones in the sample, approximately 93% are singletons; the top ten hold about 0.94%. The specimen comprised peripheral blood, sampled in the second trimester of pregnancy. The chain carries TRBV5-5 and TRBJ1-1; D is unresolved. The clonotype was recovered from a female donor in good health, enrolled as a control in a pregnancy study. CDR3 DNA: TGTGCCAGCAGCTTGGGTAGCACTGAAGCTTTCTTT. It encodes CASSLGSTEAFF.